The 15 T cell receptor beta chains given below trace back to one sample, sequenced in a study of blood T cell repertoires in COVID-19. Profiling relied on immunoSEQ multiplex PCR, and the TCRdb table lists in-frame clones only, not all of them. In the table there are around 70,000 clones, about four fifths of which are singletons. The source material was peripheral blood. Source of these receptors: a man aged 65 to 79 who had recovered from COVID-19.

The CDR3 is CASGGGTIYF. CDR3 DNA sequence: TGTGCCAGCGGGGGGGGCACCATATATTTT. This chain joins TRBV12-3 or TRBV12-4 and TRBJ1-3, with D maybe TRBD1 (5 bases). V lost 8 bases, J lost 9 bases, and 8 bases lay in between. CDR3 length equals 10 residues.

V gene TRBV6-6 combines with J gene TRBJ2-1, with D tentatively TRBD2 (7 bases). The length of the CDR3 is 17 residues. Trimming cost V 7 bases and J 2 bases, with 21 bases left between them. Looked up from germline, CDR1 is MNHNY and CDR2 is SVGAGI (reference sequence). CDR3 in amino acids: CASNRPGGRPPYNEQFF. CDR3 nucleotide sequence: TGTGCCAGCAATCGCCCCGGGGGGCGGCCCCCCTACAATGAGCAGTTCTTC.

The chain employs TRBV11-3 and TRBJ2-7; 10 bases align to TRBD1. With V trimmed by 2 bases and J by 2 bases, 6 bases remained unmatched. The CDR3 is 16 residues long. CDR1 SGHNT and CDR2 YENEEA come from the germline V gene. The CDR3 reads CASSLQRTGGTYEQYF. DNA of the CDR3: TGTGCCAGCAGCTTACAAAGGACAGGGGGGACCTACGAGCAGTACTTC.

The chain has TRBV10-3 and TRBJ1-5, with D unresolved. The CDR3 length is 16 residues. V was trimmed by 2 bases and J by 0 bases, leaving 11 bases between them. Germline V gene lookup returns CDR1 ENHRY and CDR2 SYGVKD. DNA of the CDR3: TGTGCCATCAGTGAGGATGACATTGATAGCAATCAGCCCCAGCATTTT. It is translated as CAISEDDIDSNQPQHF.

The CDR3 reads CAARQGVSYEQYF. The CDR3 DNA sequence: TGTGCCGCTAGACAGGGCGTCTCCTACGAGCAGTACTTC. This rearrangement joins TRBV6-5 to TRBJ2-7; 7 nucleotides agree with TRBD1. The V gene end was trimmed by 11 bases and the J gene end by 0 bases; junction bases not matched to a gene: 7. Germline CDR1 reads MNHEY; CDR2 reads SVGAGI. The CDR3 has 13 residues.

V and J are TRBV6-2 or TRBV6-3 and TRBJ1-5, with 9 positions matching TRBD1. The germline V gene encodes CDR1 MNHEY and CDR2 SVGEGT. The CDR3 is made up of 17 amino acids. V gave up 5 bases and J gave up 0 bases; unmatched junction bases: 8. CDR3 region: CASSPGTGTYSNQPQHF. The CDR3 DNA follows: TGTGCCAGCAGTCCCGGGACAGGGACATATAGCAATCAGCCCCAGCATTTT.

The chain has TRBV10-2 and TRBJ1-3, with D unclear. V lost 5 bases and J 4 bases, leaving 9 bases between the germline ends. The CDR3 spans 13 residues. Germline V lookup: CDR1 WSHSY, CDR2 SAAADI. The CDR3 region is CASSPRLGNTIYF. CDR3 DNA sequence: TGCGCCAGCAGTCCCAGGCTGGGAAACACCATATATTTT.

The chain joins TRBV5-1 to TRBJ2-7; 7 bases line up with TRBD1. Trimming at V came to 4 bases and at J to 4 bases, leaving 8 bases not matched to a gene. Germline values: CDR1 SGHRS, CDR2 YFSETQ. This CDR3 spans 14 amino acids. CDR3 loop: CASSRDSSSYEQYF. The CDR3 nucleotides read TGCGCCAGCAGCCGGGACAGTTCGTCATACGAGCAGTACTTC.

This chain links TRBV10-3 with TRBJ1-2; tentative D call: TRBD1 (5 bases). Germline assignment: CDR1 ENHRY and CDR2 SYGVKD. The V gene lost 0 bases and the J gene lost 9 bases, with 17 bases spanning the gap. The CDR3 extends over 15 amino acids. This CDR3 reads CAISESSGSHPSYTF. The CDR3 nucleotides are TGTGCCATCAGTGAGTCGTCAGGGTCGCACCCTAGCTACACCTTC.

V is TRBV6-5 and J is TRBJ2-7, with 8 bases fitting TRBD1. Germline values: CDR1 MNHEY, CDR2 SVGAGI. The junction had 8 bases not matched to a gene; V was cut back by 8 bases and J by 2 bases. The CDR3 is 14 amino acids. In nucleotides, the CDR3 is TGTGCCAGCGCGGCCGGGACAGGCACCTACGAGCAGTACTTC. Its protein is CASAAGTGTYEQYF.

The V and J genes are TRBV11-2 and TRBJ1-1; 9 bases map to TRBD1. CDR3 length equals 15 residues. V lost 5 bases, J lost 6 bases, and 10 bases stayed unmatched. The germline gives CDR1 SGHAT, CDR2 FQNNGV. The CDR3 DNA sequence: TGTGCCAGCAGCGCGCTCTGGACAGGGGATTCTGAAGCTTTCTTT. Its translation is CASSALWTGDSEAFF.

Comment on this clone: This sample also contains other DNA sequences that code for the same CDR3. The chain joins TRBV7-9 to TRBJ2-3; D might be TRBD2 (6 bases). Trimming removed 1 base at V and 2 bases at J, with 10 bases between. Germline CDR1 SEHNR, CDR2 FQNEAQ (reference sequence). The CDR3 is 15 amino acids. The chain's CDR3 is CASSLVGRDTDTQYF. CDR3 in DNA: TGTGCCAGCAGCTTAGTCGGGCGGGACACAGATACGCAGTATTTT.

The chain combines TRBV14 with TRBJ1-2; D gene unclear. The CDR3 runs to 12 residues. Per the germline V gene, CDR1 is SGHDN and CDR2 is FVKESK. With 5 bases removed from V and 1 base from J, the gap between germline ends came to 5 bases. DNA of the CDR3: TGTGCCAGCAGCGGCAGTAACTATGGCTACACCTTC. It is translated as CASSGSNYGYTF.

The V and J genes are TRBV25-1 and TRBJ2-2; TRBD2 aligns across 8 bases. Germline V CDR1 and CDR2: MGHDK, SYGVNS. This CDR3 comprises 16 residues. The ends lost 7 bases at V and 1 base at J; junction bases unmatched: 8. As DNA, the CDR3 is TGTGCCAGCACGAACAACCTAGCGGGGAACACCGGGGAGCTGTTTTTT. Encoded protein: CASTNNLAGNTGELFF.

CDR3 loop: CASRPLPGTGFNYEQYF. The CDR3 region has the DNA TGCGCCAGCAGACCCTTACCCGGGACAGGCTTCAACTACGAGCAGTACTTC. The genes are TRBV5-1 and TRBJ2-7; 8 bases match TRBD1. After removal of 5 bases from V and 3 bases from J, the junction contained 16 bases not matched to a gene. This CDR3 has 17 amino acids. Germline V gives CDR1 SGHRS, CDR2 YFSETQ.